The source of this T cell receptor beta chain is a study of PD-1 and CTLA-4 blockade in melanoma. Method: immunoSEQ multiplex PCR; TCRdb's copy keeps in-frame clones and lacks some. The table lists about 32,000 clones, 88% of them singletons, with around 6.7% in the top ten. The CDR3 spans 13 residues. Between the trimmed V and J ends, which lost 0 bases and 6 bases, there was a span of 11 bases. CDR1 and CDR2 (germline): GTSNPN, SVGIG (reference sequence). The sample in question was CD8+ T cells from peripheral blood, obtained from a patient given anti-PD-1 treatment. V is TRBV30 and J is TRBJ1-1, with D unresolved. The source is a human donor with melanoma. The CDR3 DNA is TGTGCCTGGAGTGTACACACGGACCCTGAAGCTTTCTTT. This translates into CAWSVHTDPEAFF.